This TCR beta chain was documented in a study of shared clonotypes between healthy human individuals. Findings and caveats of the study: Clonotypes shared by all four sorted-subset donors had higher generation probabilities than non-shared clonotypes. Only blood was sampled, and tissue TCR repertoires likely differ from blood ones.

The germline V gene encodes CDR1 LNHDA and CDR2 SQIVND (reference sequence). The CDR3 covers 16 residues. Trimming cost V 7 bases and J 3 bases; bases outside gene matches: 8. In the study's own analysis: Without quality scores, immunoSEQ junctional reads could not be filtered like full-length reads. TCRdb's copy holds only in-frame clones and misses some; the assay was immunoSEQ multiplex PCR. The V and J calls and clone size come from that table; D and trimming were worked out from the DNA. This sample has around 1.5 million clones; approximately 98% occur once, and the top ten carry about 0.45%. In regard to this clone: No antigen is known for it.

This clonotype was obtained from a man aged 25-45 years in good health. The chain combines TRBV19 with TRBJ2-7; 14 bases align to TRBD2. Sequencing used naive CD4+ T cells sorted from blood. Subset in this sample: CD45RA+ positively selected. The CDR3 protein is CASKRLAGGQDYEQYF. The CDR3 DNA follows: TGTGCCAGTAAGAGACTAGCGGGAGGGCAGGACTACGAGCAGTACTTC.